The source of this T cell receptor beta chain is a study of T cells in Graves' hyperthyroidism and ophthalmopathy. The V segment lost 6 bases and the J segment 0 bases; nucleotides outside the gene matches: 4. CDR3 size: 14 residues. CDR1 MNHEY and CDR2 SVGEGT come from the germline V gene. This clonotype was seen ten or more times. The CDR3 regions of TCR beta were amplified from RNA transcripts. The primer set for the first-round RT-PCR of the TCR CDR3 was HTBI. Each CDR3 protein gets one entry after TCRdb re-called the multiplex PCR reads with MiXCR. The data contain about half a million distinct CDR3 sequences, 15% to 20% of them singletons.

The sequenced sample consisted of blood. The chain uses TRBV6-2 or TRBV6-3 and TRBJ2-7; TRBD1 matches at 8 bases. The source of this sequence is a woman aged 25-40 years with Graves' ophthalmopathy. DNA for the CDR3: TGTGCCAGCAGCGAGGACAGGGCCTCCTACGAGCAGTACTTC. Translated: CASSEDRASYEQYF.